This is a list of T cell receptor beta chains from one sample in a study of cytomegalovirus exposure and HLA in healthy donors. Using immunoSEQ multiplex PCR, the repertoire was profiled, and TCRdb retains in-frame clones only, with some absent. Of about 110,000 clones in the sample, about 64% were seen once. Material for sequencing was PBMCs. The receptors stem from a man aged 18 to 35 in good health and CMV-seropositive. The CDR3 runs from the conserved cysteine through the conserved F or W. The order of the fields is J gene, D gene, clone size, V gene, CDR3 protein, CDR3 DNA. The D gene is left open where the match is weak. Clone size is not always given. Where it is, it says once, few, many or a class for expanded clones.

TRBJ1-1	.	.	TRBV29-1	CSVLLLSSYSRYTEAFF	TGCAGCGTCCTGCTCTTGTCCTCGTACTCCCGCTACACTGAAGCTTTCTTT
TRBJ1-2	TRBD1	.	TRBV18	CASSRDRPQIDGYTF	TGTGCCAGCTCGAGGGACAGGCCCCAAATTGATGGCTACACCTTC
TRBJ2-1	TRBD2	.	TRBV15	CATSAGGANEQFF	TGTGCCACCTCAGCGGGGGGAGCGAATGAGCAGTTCTTC
TRBJ2-1	.	.	TRBV7-9	CASSLAAGPYNEQFF	TGTGCCAGCAGCTTAGCGGCAGGGCCCTACAATGAGCAGTTCTTC
TRBJ2-2	.	.	TRBV6-1	CASKRTVTGELFF	TGTGCCAGCAAGAGGACAGTTACCGGGGAGCTGTTTTTT
TRBJ1-5	.	.	TRBV6-1	CASNDMARTLVFQPQHF	TGTGCCAGCAATGATATGGCCCGGACACTCGTATTCCAGCCCCAGCATTTT
TRBJ2-4	.	.	TRBV9	CASSAQRGSGNIQYF	TGTGCCAGCAGCGCCCAGAGGGGGAGCGGAAACATTCAGTACTTC
TRBJ2-3	TRBD2	.	TRBV5-6	CASSLGRAGTTDTQYF	TGTGCCAGCAGCTTGGGGCGAGCGGGGACTACAGATACGCAGTATTTT
TRBJ2-3	.	.	TRBV6-4	CASSDSSGNHTDTQYF	TGTGCCAGCAGTGACTCGTCGGGAAACCACACAGATACGCAGTATTTT
TRBJ1-2	TRBD1	once	TRBV11-2	CASSSGQGAYGYTF	TGTGCCAGCAGCTCCGGACAGGGTGCCTATGGCTACACCTTC
TRBJ1-1	.	.	TRBV6-1	CASSADRRAFF	TGTGCCAGCAGTGCGGACCGGAGGGCTTTCTTT
TRBJ2-5	.	once	TRBV5-1	CASSLSGVQETQYF	TGCGCCAGCAGCTTGTCCGGGGTCCAAGAGACCCAGTACTTC
TRBJ1-1	.	medium-sized	TRBV27	CASSLTENTEAFF	TGTGCCAGCAGTTTGACAGAAAACACTGAAGCTTTCTTT
TRBJ1-2	.	few	TRBV27	CASSSGSYGYTF	TGTGCCAGCAGTTCAGGGTCCTATGGCTACACCTTC
TRBJ2-1	TRBD2	once	TRBV5-1	CASSWGTSGVSYNEQFF	TGCGCCAGCAGCTGGGGGACTAGCGGGGTCTCCTACAATGAGCAGTTCTTC
TRBJ2-1	TRBD2	.	TRBV29-1	CSVAGTSGGLYNEQFF	TGCAGCGTTGCCGGGACTAGCGGGGGCCTCTACAATGAGCAGTTCTTC
TRBJ1-5	TRBD1	once	TRBV5-6	CASTFWGTGENQPQHF	TGTGCCAGCACCTTTTGGGGGACAGGCGAAAATCAGCCCCAGCATTTT
TRBJ2-3	TRBD2	.	TRBV11-2	CASSLRGGGFSDTQYF	TGTGCCAGCAGCTTACGCGGGGGTGGGTTCTCAGATACGCAGTATTTT
TRBJ2-5	.	.	TRBV14	CASSQLYRYQETQYF	TGTGCCAGCAGCCAACTTTACAGATATCAAGAGACCCAGTACTTC
TRBJ2-1	.	.	TRBV5-1	CASSFRLASYNEQFF	TGCGCCAGCAGCTTCAGGCTAGCGAGTTACAATGAGCAGTTCTTC
TRBJ1-3	.	.	TRBV2	CASSQTGSRTGNTIYF	TGTGCCAGCAGTCAAACAGGGAGTAGAACGGGAAACACCATATATTTT